This T cell receptor (beta chain) comes out of a study of spatial heterogeneity in lung cancer. Study information: The cohort: some 73 early-stage, untreated non-small cell lung cancer patients. Study-wide results and limits: Compared with follow-up, resection was when ubiquitous expanded tumor TCRs appeared in blood more.

The CDR3 length is 14 residues. Germline V gene data show CDR1 as SGHTA and CDR2 as FQGNSA. Between the trimmed V and J ends, which lost 4 bases and 4 bases, there was a span of 11 bases. A unique molecular identifier was carried by every single TCR cDNA molecule. Each CDR3 protein is one row after TCRdb ran MiXCR on the 5' RACE reads. The sample lists approximately 50,000 distinct CDR3 sequences, around 7% occurring once. This clonotype was observed a few times. Its antigen is undetermined. Time point indicated: blood at routine non-recurrence follow-up after resection. The authors sequenced whole RNA from tumor, nontumor lung or frozen PBMC without sorting.

This sample comprised PBMCs, obtained at follow-up. The genes are TRBV7-2 and TRBJ2-1; D uncertain. This TCR was sampled from a female donor with early-stage non-small cell lung cancer. The CDR3 loop is CASSSDGPYNEQFF. In DNA form, the CDR3 reads TGTGCCAGCAGCTCCGATGGTCCGTACAATGAGCAGTTCTTC.